This TCR beta chain was captured in a study of post-analysis software for immune sequencing data. Study at large: Clinical courses comprised relapsing-remitting, secondary progressive and progressive-relapsing multiple sclerosis. Study-wide results and caveats: Same-batch samples co-clustered strongly by F measure. In patients, TRBV5-6, TRBV5-1 and TRBV20-1 belonged to roughly five TRBV segments found more frequently than in controls.

CDR1 and CDR2 from the germline V gene are DFQATT and SNEGSKA (reference sequence). The CDR3 consists of 12 residues. With 7 bases removed from V and 4 bases from J, the gap between germline ends came to 14 bases. Presence of unique molecular identifiers characterized the TCR beta cDNA libraries. Around 500,000 cDNA molecules were recovered from an input of about 0.9 to 10 million T cells. One entry per CDR3 protein results from TCRdb running MiXCR on the PCR reads. The sample yields 750,000 to 950,000 distinct CDR3 sequences, about 43% seen once. With regard to this clonotype: Its antigen is still unknown.

The clonotype was recovered from a girl aged 5-17 years with multiple sclerosis. The genes are TRBV20-1 and TRBJ2-7, with D uncertain. The sequencing input was blood. The CDR3 protein is CSVLKGHYEQYF. CDR3 nucleotides: TGCAGTGTACTGAAAGGGCATTACGAGCAGTACTTC.